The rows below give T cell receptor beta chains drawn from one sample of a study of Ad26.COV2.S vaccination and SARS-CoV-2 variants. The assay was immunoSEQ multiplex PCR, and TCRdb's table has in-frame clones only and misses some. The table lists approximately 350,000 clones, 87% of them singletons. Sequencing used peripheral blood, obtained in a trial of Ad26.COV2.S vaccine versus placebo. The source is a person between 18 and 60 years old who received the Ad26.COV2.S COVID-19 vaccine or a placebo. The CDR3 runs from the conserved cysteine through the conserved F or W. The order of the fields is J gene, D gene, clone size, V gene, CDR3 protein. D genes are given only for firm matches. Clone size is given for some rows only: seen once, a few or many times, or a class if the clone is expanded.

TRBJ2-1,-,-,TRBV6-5,CASSQDNNEQFF
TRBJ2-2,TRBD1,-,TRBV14,CASSQVRGGHTGELFF
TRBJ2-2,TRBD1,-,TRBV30,CAWSVQHRGRVGELFF
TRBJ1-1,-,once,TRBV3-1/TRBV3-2,CASSQPGMTEAFF
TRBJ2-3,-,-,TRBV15,CATSRDEGYPQYF
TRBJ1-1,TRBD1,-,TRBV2,CATSGQGRRTEAFF
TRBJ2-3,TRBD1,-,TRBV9,CASSLRDRLTDTQYF
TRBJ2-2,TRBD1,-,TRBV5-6,CASSLGQGTGELFF
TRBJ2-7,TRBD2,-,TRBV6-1,CASSDYPSGGGSYEQYF
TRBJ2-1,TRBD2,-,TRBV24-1,CATSPAGSGEQQFF
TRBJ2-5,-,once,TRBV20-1,CSASRGAGQETQYF
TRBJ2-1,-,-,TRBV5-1,CASRSTGYNEQFF
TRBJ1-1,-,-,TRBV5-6,CASSAGTSEAFF
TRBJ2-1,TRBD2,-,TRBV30,CAWRLAGGPGNEQFF
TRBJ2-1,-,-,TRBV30,CAWSIPHSPTEQFF
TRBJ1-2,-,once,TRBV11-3,CASSLDLAGPNYGYTF
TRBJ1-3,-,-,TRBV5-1,CASSLDTAGNTIYF
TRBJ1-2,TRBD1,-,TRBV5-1,CASSTGTGGNGYTF
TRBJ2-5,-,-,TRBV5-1,CASSLVFQETQYF